The clone carrying this TCR beta chain was seen once. Its antigen is undetermined. These data are taken from a study of cytomegalovirus exposure and HLA in healthy donors. The study's findings and limits: Cytomegalovirus status was reportedly diagnosed by the classifier with high specificity and sensitivity. Sequencing had likely introduced a cluster of highly shared sequence variants as an artifact. The study listed under 200 cytomegalovirus-associated TCR beta chains.

Germline CDR1 is MNHNS and CDR2 is SASEGT. V lost 0 bases to trimming and J lost 9 bases; unmatched junction nucleotides: 10. The CDR3 runs to 18 residues. Unrecorded immune exposure was likely among donors, who were nominally healthy when sampled. This PCR relied on a set of 60 Vbeta primers and 13 Jbeta primers. The table came from immunoSEQ multiplex PCR; TCRdb's copy has only in-frame clones and leaves some out. The sample contains some 150,000 clones, 87% of which appear only once. The sequenced sample consisted of PBMCs. V usage is TRBV6-1 and J usage is TRBJ2-1, with TRBD2 identical over 14 bases. The TCR sequence derives from a woman in her 30s in good health and CMV-seronegative. The CDR3 here is CASSEAPPGTSGSGEQFF. Here the CDR3 DNA reads TGTGCCAGCAGTGAAGCACCACCAGGGACTAGCGGGAGTGGTGAGCAGTTCTTC.